This TCR beta chain was identified in a study of beta chain features in type 1 diabetes. Overall study findings and caveats: Comparison showed that naive, central memory and Treg TCRB repertoires appeared more similar among patients than among healthy donors.

As every portion of the isolated RNA was reverse transcribed, the sequencing read expressed TCRB transcripts. The data were produced by immunoSEQ multiplex PCR, yet TCRdb's version contains in-frame clones alone and is incomplete. The table includes about 130,000 clones, about a tenth detected once. Worth noting for this clone: Antigen: not known.

V shed 0 bases, J shed 8 bases, and the junction held 3 bases outside the gene matches. The CDR3 sequence is 15 residues long. The germline V gene encodes CDR1 LGHNA and CDR2 YNFKEQ. V is TRBV4-2 and J is TRBJ1-6; 8 bases line up with TRBD1. The receptor's source is a man younger than 30 in good health. The sequenced sample was central memory CD4+ T cells from blood. The CDR3 nucleotides are TGTGCCAGCAGCCAAGAAGACAGGGGATATTCACCCCTCCACTTT. Residues: CASSQEDRGYSPLHF.